One and the same sample provided the 14 T cell receptor beta chains below, sequenced in a study of synovial regulatory T cells in juvenile arthritis. Measured with immunoSEQ multiplex PCR; TCRdb has only the in-frame clones, and not every one. Here the sample table reports more than 8,000 clones. The sequenced material came from Treg cells from blood. The subset is: remaining (HLA-DR-negative) circulating blood Treg cells. These TCRs come from a donor under 30 with juvenile idiopathic arthritis.

The V and J genes are TRBV4-3 and TRBJ1-6; TCRdb reports TRBD1, a call that lacks DNA to check it against. There are 14 residues in the CDR3. The DNA is not on file. Germline assignment: CDR1 LGHNA and CDR2 YSLEER. CDR3 loop: CASSVDRVDSPLHF.

This chain links TRBV19 with TRBJ2-7; TCRdb outputs TRBD2, but without DNA this stays unchecked. The CDR3 is 12 amino acids. Nucleotide data are not available. Germline-derived CDR1 and CDR2 are LNHDA and SQIVND (reference sequence). The CDR3 protein is CASSNLVYEQYF.

The chain employs TRBV27 and TRBJ1-5. The CDR3 totals 15 residues. There is no recorded DNA. The germline V gene encodes CDR1 MNHEY and CDR2 SMNVEV (reference sequence). CDR3 loop: CASRRDPTLNQPQHF.

The rearrangement joins TRBV7-9 to TRBJ2-3; TCRdb outputs TRBD2, but without DNA this stays unchecked. The CDR3 has 15 amino acids. The protein alone is recorded here. Germline CDR1 and CDR2: SEHNR and FQNEAQ (reference sequence). CDR3: CASSFTSGGPDTQYF.

According to its frequency, this clone is medium-sized. The chain uses TRBV5-6 and TRBJ1-4. The CDR3 spans 14 residues. No nucleotide data were recorded. Germline V gene data show CDR1 as SGHDT and CDR2 as YYEEEE. This CDR3 is CASSLTVFNEKLFF.

CDR3 region: CASSQDGTVYSPLHF. This rearrangement joins TRBV4-1 to TRBJ1-6. The CDR3 contains 15 residues. DNA was not recorded. Per the germline V gene, CDR1 is MGHRA and CDR2 is YSYEKL.

The J gene is TRBJ1-2, the V gene TRBV19. The CDR3 spans 15 residues. The entry carries no DNA sequence. Per germline, CDR1 LNHDA and CDR2 SQIVND (reference sequence). The CDR3 loop reads CASSLMLKGVSGYTF.

The genes are TRBV5-4 and TRBJ2-3; TCRdb gives TRBD2 as the D gene, but with no DNA this cannot be confirmed. In germline, CDR1 is SGHNT, CDR2 YYREEE (reference sequence). The CDR3 has 11 amino acids. The protein alone is recorded here. The CDR3 here is CASSLTDTQYF.

This rearrangement joins TRBV4-2 to TRBJ2-7; absent DNA, TCRdb's TRBD1 call cannot be checked. Germline values: CDR1 LGHNA, CDR2 YNFKEQ. The CDR3 covers 18 residues. No DNA is listed. CDR3 sequence reads: CASSQVTPHGVGRYEQYF.

V and J are TRBV19 and TRBJ2-1; with no DNA, the TCRdb D assignment of TRBD1 cannot be verified. In germline, CDR1 is LNHDA, CDR2 SQIVND (reference sequence). The CDR3 sequence is 18 residues long. DNA for this receptor is not on file. CDR3: CASSREGNRGIPYNEQFF.

The chain employs TRBV5-6 and TRBJ2-7; TCRdb returns TRBD1, unconfirmable since there is no DNA. This CDR3 comprises 13 residues. No DNA sequence was recorded. CDR1 and CDR2 from the germline V gene are SGHDT and YYEEEE. The CDR3: CASSLQGGGEQYF.

The chain combines TRBV5-1 with TRBJ1-2; TCRdb reports TRBD1, a call that lacks DNA to check it against. The CDR3 is 16 residues long. The nucleotide record is missing. Germline V gene lookup returns CDR1 SGHRS and CDR2 YFSETQ. This CDR3 reads CASSLGLPTGGYGYTF.

V is TRBV27 and J is TRBJ1-3; the TCRdb call, TRBD1, lacks DNA for checking. Germline V gives CDR1 MNHEY, CDR2 SMNVEV (reference sequence). The CDR3 covers 15 residues. No DNA appears here. This chain's CDR3 is CASSTTGVAGNTIYF.

The chain joins TRBV5-5 to TRBJ1-6; TCRdb names TRBD1, which stays unverified in the absence of DNA. This CDR3 is built from 17 residues. No nucleotide data were recorded. Germline V gene data show CDR1 as SGHKS and CDR2 as YYEKEE (reference sequence). CDR3 loop: CASSAYRIPSYNSPLHF. Drawing the rest from reference TRBV5-5 and TRBJ1-6, the complete variable domain is DAGVTQSPTHLIKTRGQQVTLRCSPISGHKSVSWYQQVLGQGPQFIFQYYEKEERGRGNFPDRFSARQFPNYSSELNVNALLLGDSALYLCASSAYRIPSYNSPLHFGNGTRLTVT.